Listed here are 12 T cell receptor beta chains from one sample, sequenced in a study of PD-L1 blockade in urothelial cancer. Libraries were prepared by immunoSEQ multiplex PCR; TCRdb keeps only in-frame clonotypes and omits some of them. The sample holds around 51,000 clones, approximately 83% seen once. The sample here was PBMCs, taken around atezolizumab (anti-PD-L1) treatment. The receptors derive from a man aged 55 to 70 with urothelial cancer.

V usage is TRBV4-3 and J usage is TRBJ2-4; tentative D call: TRBD1 (9 bases). V was cut by 0 bases and J by 8 bases, with 17 bases left in between. Germline V gene data show CDR1 as LGHNA and CDR2 as YSLEER. The CDR3 has 16 residues. The CDR3 DNA sequence: TGCGCCAGCAGCCAAGACGGGGGGGGACAGGGTGACATTCAGTACTTC. The encoded protein is CASSQDGGGQGDIQYF.

The chain employs TRBV2 and TRBJ2-5, with TRBD1 matching over 11 bases. V trimming: 4 bases; J trimming: 4 bases; junction bases outside the gene matches: 5. CDR3 length: 15 residues. Germline V gene lookup returns CDR1 SNHLY and CDR2 FYNNEI. CDR3 protein: CASSAGTGGGETQYF. Written as DNA, the CDR3 is TGTGCCAGCAGTGCCGGGACAGGGGGAGGAGAGACCCAGTACTTC.

The V gene is TRBV4-3, the J gene TRBJ2-7, with TRBD1 matching 9 bases. The V and J ends lost 2 bases and 5 bases, in that order; junction bases with no gene match: 10. The germline V gene has CDR1 LGHNA and CDR2 YSLEER. This CDR3 comprises 16 residues. CDR3 DNA sequence: TGCGCCAGCAGCCAAACCCCCGGGACAGGGTTCGACGAGCAGTACTTC. This translates into CASSQTPGTGFDEQYF.

This sequence joins TRBV5-1 and TRBJ1-5; TRBD1 aligns across 10 bases. The CDR3 loop spans 17 amino acids. The junction had 12 bases not matched to a gene; V was cut back by 4 bases and J by 5 bases. Germline-derived CDR1 and CDR2 are SGHRS and YFSETQ. The CDR3 coding sequence is TGCGCCAGCAGCCCTGGACCGGGACAGGGGTTCTATCAGCCCCAGCATTTT. Translated: CASSPGPGQGFYQPQHF.

This rearrangement joins TRBV7-6 to TRBJ2-7, with a possible D match to TRBD1 (6 bases). The CDR3 runs to 15 residues. Germline V gives CDR1 SGHVS, CDR2 FNYEAQ. Trimming left V 2 bases short and J 2 bases short, with 13 bases between. The CDR3 bases are TGTGCCAGCAGCTTAAGCCGGACAGCCACCTACGAGCAGTACTTC. Encoded protein: CASSLSRTATYEQYF.

The rearrangement links TRBV18 to TRBJ2-1, with D uncertain. V lost 6 bases to trimming and J lost 2 bases, with 20 bases between them. CDR1 KGHSH and CDR2 LQKENI come from the germline V gene. CDR3 size: 17 residues. DNA of the CDR3: TGTGCCAGCTCCCAAAACCTCAACGCCCTAACCTACAATGAGCAGTTCTTC. Translating gives CASSQNLNALTYNEQFF.

The genes are TRBV25-1 and TRBJ2-2, with 8 bases lining up with TRBD1. Germline CDR1 reads MGHDK; CDR2 reads SYGVNS. Trimming at V came to 6 bases and at J to 5 bases, leaving 2 bases not matched to a gene. The CDR3 runs to 13 residues. The CDR3 bases are TGTGCCAGCAGGGACAGGGTGACCGGGGAGCTGTTTTTT. Encoded protein: CASRDRVTGELFF.

The genes are TRBV30 and TRBJ2-5; 10 bases are shared with TRBD2. The junction had 4 bases not matched to a gene; V was cut back by 2 bases and J by 1 base. Germline CDR1 reads GTSNPN; CDR2 reads SVGIG (reference sequence). The CDR3 extends over 15 amino acids. The CDR3: CAWSRLAGPQETQYF. CDR3 bases: TGTGCCTGGAGTAGACTAGCGGGTCCCCAAGAGACCCAGTACTTC.

V and J are TRBV18 and TRBJ1-3; perhaps TRBD1 as D (5 bases). Germline V lookup: CDR1 KGHSH, CDR2 LQKENI. Trimming took 5 bases from V and 0 from J, leaving 14 bases between them. This CDR3 contains 16 residues. CDR3 sequence: CASSSTPGLSGNTIYF. CDR3 coding DNA: TGTGCCAGCTCATCAACACCGGGACTCTCTGGAAACACCATATATTTT.

This rearrangement joins TRBV27 to TRBJ2-1; TRBD2 matches at 7 bases. CDR1 is MNHEY, CDR2 SMNVEV, per germline (reference sequence). CDR3 length equals 13 residues. The V and J ends lost 1 base and 10 bases, in that order; junction bases with no gene match: 4. CDR3 amino acids: CASSLWGGREQFF. The CDR3 region has the DNA TGTGCCAGCAGTTTATGGGGGGGTAGAGAGCAGTTCTTC.

In DNA form, the CDR3 reads TGTGCCAGCAGTGCCCTCGGGACAGGGTACTACGAGCAGTACTTC. This translates into CASSALGTGYYEQYF. The chain recombines TRBV6-5 with TRBJ2-7; TRBD1 aligns across 9 bases. Germline assignment: CDR1 MNHEY and CDR2 SVGAGI. The CDR3 spans 15 residues. V dropped 5 bases and J dropped 3; count of bases not matched to a gene: 8.

The chain links TRBV27 to TRBJ2-7, with D possibly matching TRBD1 (8 bases). The V end lost 6 bases, the J end lost 4 bases, and 19 bases lay between the germline ends. Germline CDR1 and CDR2: MNHEY and SMNVEV (reference sequence). The CDR3 is 15 residues long. In nucleotides, the CDR3 is TGTGCCAGCAGCCTTCCACAGGGGGGGGAATACGAGCAGTACTTC. As protein: CASSLPQGGEYEQYF.